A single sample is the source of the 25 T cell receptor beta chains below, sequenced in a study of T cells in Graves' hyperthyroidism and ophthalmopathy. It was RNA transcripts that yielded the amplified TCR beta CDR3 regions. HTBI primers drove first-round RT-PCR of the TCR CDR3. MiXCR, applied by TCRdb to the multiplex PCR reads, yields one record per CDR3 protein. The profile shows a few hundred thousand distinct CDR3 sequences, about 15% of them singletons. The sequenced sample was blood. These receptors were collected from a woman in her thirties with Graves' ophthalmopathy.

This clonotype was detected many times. The CDR3 sequence: CASRAEGQGNTDTQYF. The CDR3, as DNA: TGTGCCAGCAGAGCCGAGGGACAGGGAAACACAGATACGCAGTATTTT. J is TRBJ2-3 and V is TRBV2; 9 bases agree with TRBD1. The CDR3 covers 16 residues. Looked up from germline, CDR1 is SNHLY and CDR2 is FYNNEI. V was clipped by 6 bases and J by 2 bases; unmatched bases: 9.

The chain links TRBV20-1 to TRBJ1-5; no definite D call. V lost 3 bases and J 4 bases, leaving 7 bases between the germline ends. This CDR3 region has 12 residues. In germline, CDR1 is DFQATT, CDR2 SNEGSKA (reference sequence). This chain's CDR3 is CSASSGNQPQHF. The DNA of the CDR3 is TGCAGTGCTAGTTCCGGGAATCAGCCCCAGCATTTT.

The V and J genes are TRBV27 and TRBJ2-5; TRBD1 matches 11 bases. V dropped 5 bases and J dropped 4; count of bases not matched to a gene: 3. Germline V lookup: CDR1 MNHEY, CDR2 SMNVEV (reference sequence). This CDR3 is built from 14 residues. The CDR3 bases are TGTGCCAGCAGTCCCGGGACAGGGGGAGAGACCCAGTACTTC. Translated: CASSPGTGGETQYF.

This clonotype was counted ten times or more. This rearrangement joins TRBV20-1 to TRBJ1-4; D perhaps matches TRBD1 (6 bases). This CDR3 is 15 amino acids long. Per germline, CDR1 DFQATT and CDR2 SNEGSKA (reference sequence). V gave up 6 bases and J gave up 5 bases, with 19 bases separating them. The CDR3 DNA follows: TGCAGTGCCACCCCGTTGGGACACCGGAATGAAAAACTGTTTTTT. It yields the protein CSATPLGHRNEKLFF.

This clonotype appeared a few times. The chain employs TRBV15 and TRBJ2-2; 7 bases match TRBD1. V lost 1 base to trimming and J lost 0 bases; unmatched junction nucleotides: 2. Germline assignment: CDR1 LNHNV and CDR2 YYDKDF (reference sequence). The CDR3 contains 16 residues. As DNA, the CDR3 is TGTGCCACCAGCAGAGGAGGGGGCGCGAACACCGGGGAGCTGTTTTTT. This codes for CATSRGGGANTGELFF.

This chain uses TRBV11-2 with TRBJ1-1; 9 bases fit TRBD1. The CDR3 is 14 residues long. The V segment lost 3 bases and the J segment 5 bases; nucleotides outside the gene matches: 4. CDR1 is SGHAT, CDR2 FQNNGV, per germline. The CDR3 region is CASSLPGQGTEAFF. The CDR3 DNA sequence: TGTGCCAGCAGCTTGCCCGGACAGGGGACTGAAGCTTTCTTT.

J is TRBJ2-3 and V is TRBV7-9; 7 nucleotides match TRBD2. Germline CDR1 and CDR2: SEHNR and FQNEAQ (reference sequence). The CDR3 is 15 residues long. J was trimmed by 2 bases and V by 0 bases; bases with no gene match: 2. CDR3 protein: CASSLALASTDTQYF. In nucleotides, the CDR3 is TGTGCCAGCAGCTTAGCACTAGCGTCCACAGATACGCAGTATTTT.

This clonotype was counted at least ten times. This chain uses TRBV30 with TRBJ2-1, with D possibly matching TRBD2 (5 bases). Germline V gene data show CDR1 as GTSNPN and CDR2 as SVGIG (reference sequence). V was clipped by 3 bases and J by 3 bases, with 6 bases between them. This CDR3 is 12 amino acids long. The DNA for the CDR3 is TGTGCCTGGAGGGACTTCTACAATGAGCAGTTCTTC. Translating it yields CAWRDFYNEQFF.

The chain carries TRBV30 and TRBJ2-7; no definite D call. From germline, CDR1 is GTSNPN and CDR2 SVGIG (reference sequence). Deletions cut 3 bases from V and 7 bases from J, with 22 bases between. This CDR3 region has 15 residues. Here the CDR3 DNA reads TGTGCCTGGAGCGACACGGGCGGACCTCTTAGAGAGCAGTACTTC. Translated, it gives CAWSDTGGPLREQYF.

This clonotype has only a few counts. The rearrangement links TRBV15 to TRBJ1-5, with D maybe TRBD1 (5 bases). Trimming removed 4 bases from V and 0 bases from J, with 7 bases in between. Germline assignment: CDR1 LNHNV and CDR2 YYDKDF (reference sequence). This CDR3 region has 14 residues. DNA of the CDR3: TGTGCCACCAGCAACAGGTATAGCAATCAGCCCCAGCATTTT. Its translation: CATSNRYSNQPQHF.

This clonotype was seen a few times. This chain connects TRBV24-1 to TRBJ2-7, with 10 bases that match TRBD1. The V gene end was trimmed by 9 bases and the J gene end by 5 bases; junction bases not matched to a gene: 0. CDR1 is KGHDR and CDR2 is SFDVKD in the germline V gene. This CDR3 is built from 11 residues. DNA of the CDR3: TGTGCCACCGGGACAGGGGACGAGCAGTACTTC. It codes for CATGTGDEQYF.

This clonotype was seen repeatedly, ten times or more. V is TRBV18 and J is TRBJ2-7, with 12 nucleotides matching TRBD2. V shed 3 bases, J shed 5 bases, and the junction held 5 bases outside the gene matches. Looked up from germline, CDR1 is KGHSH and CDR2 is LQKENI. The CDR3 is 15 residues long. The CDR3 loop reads CASSPLAGGVDEQYF. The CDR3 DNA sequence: TGTGCCAGCTCACCTCTAGCGGGAGGGGTGGACGAGCAGTACTTC.

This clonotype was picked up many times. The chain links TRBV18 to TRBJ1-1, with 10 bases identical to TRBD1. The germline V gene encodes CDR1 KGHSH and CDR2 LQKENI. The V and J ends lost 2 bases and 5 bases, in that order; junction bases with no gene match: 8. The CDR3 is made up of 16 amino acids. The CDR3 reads CASSPKGQGSQTEAFF. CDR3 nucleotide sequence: TGTGCCAGCTCACCAAAGGGACAGGGGTCCCAAACTGAAGCTTTCTTT. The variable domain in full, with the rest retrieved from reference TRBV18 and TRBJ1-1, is NAGVMQNPRHLVRRRGQEARLRCSPMKGHSHVYWYRQLPEEGLKFMVYLQKENIIDESGMPKERFSAEFPKEGPSILRIQQVVRGDSAAYFCASSPKGQGSQTEAFFGQGTRLTVV.

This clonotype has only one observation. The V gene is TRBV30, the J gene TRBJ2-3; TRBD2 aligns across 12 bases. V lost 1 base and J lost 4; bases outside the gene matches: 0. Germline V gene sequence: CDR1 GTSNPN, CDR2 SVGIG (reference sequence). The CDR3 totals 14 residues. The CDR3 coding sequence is TGTGCCTGGAGTGGACTAGCGGGAGCAGATACGCAGTATTTT. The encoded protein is CAWSGLAGADTQYF. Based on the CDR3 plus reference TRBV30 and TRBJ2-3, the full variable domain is SQTIHQWPATLVQPVGSPLSLECTVEGTSNPNLYWYRQAAGRGLQLLFYSVGIGQISSEVPQNLSASRPQDRQFILSSKKLLLSDSGFYLCAWSGLAGADTQYFGPGTRLTVL.

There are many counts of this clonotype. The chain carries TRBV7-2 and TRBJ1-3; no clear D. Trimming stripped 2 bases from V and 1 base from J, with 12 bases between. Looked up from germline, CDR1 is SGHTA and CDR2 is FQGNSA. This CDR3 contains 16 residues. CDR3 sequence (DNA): TGTGCCAGCAGCTTACTAGGGAGAGAGTCTGGAAACACCATATATTTT. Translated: CASSLLGRESGNTIYF.

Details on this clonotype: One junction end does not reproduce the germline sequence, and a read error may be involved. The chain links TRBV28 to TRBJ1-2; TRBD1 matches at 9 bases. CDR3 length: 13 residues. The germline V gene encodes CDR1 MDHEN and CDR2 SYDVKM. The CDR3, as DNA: TGTGCCAGCAGTTCAACAGGGGGCTCTGGCTACGCCTTC. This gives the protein CASSSTGGSGYAF.

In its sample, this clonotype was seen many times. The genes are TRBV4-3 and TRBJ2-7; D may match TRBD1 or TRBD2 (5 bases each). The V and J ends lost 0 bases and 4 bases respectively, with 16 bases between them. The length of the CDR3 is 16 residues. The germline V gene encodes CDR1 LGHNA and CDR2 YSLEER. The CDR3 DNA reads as TGCGCCAGCAGCCAAGATGGGGCAGCGGTGGGGTACGAGCAGTACTTC. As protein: CASSQDGAAVGYEQYF.

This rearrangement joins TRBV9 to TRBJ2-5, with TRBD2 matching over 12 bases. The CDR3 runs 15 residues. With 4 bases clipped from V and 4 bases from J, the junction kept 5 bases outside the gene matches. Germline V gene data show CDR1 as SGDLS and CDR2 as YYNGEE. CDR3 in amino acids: CASSLTSGSGETQYF. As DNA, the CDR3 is TGTGCCAGCAGCCTGACTAGCGGGAGCGGAGAGACCCAGTACTTC.

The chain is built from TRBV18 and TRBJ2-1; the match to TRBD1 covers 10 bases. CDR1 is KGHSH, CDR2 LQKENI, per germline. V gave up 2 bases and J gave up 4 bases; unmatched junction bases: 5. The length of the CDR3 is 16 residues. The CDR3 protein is CASSPNPGQGYNEQFF. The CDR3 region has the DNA TGTGCCAGCTCACCAAATCCGGGACAGGGGTACAATGAGCAGTTCTTC. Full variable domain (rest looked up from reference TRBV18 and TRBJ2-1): NAGVMQNPRHLVRRRGQEARLRCSPMKGHSHVYWYRQLPEEGLKFMVYLQKENIIDESGMPKERFSAEFPKEGPSILRIQQVVRGDSAAYFCASSPNPGQGYNEQFFGPGTRLTVL.

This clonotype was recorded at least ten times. In DNA form, the CDR3 reads TGTGCCAGCAGTTTCACAGGCGGCTACACCTTC. Protein: CASSFTGGYTF. The V gene is TRBV28, the J gene TRBJ1-2; D perhaps matches TRBD1 (5 bases). Deletions cut 3 bases from V and 8 bases from J, with 7 bases between. The CDR3 runs to 11 residues. Germline values: CDR1 MDHEN, CDR2 SYDVKM.

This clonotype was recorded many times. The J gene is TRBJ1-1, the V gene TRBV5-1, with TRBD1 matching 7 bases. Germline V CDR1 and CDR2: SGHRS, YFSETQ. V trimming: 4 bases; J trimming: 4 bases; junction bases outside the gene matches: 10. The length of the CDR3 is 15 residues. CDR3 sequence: CASSLGRQGSTEAFF. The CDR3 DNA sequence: TGCGCCAGCAGCCTAGGGAGACAGGGAAGCACTGAAGCTTTCTTT.

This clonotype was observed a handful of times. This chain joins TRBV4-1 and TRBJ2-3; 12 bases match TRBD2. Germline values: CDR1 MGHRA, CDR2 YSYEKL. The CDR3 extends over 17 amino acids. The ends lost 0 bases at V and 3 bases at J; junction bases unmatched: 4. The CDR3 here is CASSQDKLAGGTDTQYF. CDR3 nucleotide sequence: TGCGCCAGCAGCCAAGATAAACTAGCGGGAGGAACAGATACGCAGTATTTT.

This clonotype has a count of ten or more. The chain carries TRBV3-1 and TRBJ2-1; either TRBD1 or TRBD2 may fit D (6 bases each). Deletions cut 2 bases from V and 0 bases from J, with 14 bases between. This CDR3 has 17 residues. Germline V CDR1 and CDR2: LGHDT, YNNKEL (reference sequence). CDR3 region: CASSQLSGGYSYNEQFF. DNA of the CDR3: TGTGCCAGCAGCCAATTATCCGGGGGCTACTCCTACAATGAGCAGTTCTTC.

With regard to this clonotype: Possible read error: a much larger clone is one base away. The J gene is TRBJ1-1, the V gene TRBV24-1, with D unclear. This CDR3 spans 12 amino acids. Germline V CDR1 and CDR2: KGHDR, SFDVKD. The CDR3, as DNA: TGTGTCACCAGTGATCGGAACACTGAAGCTTTCTTT. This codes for CVTSDRNTEAFF.

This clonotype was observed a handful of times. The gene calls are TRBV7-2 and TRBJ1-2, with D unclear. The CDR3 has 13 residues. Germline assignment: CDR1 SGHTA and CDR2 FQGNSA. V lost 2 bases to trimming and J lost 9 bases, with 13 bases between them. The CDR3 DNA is TGTGCCAGCAGCTTAAAAGGAGCGGAGCGCTACACCTTC. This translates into CASSLKGAERYTF.